This TCR beta chain was recovered during a study of cytomegalovirus exposure and HLA in healthy donors. Study-level results: In all likelihood, a cluster of highly shared sequence variants was a sequencing artifact. It was reported in a later analysis that an Asian-associated ancestry cluster showed fewer N-insertions than the approximately 690-donor mean.

Comment on this clone: Its antigen is undetermined.

Primers: 60 Vbeta forward and 13 Jbeta reverse. Data came from immunoSEQ multiplex PCR; TCRdb stores just in-frame clones and leaves some out. The sample records about 110,000 clones, approximately 70% being singletons. The V end was cut by 4 bases, the J end by 10 bases, with 10 bases between. Germline lookup yields CDR1 SNHLY and CDR2 FYNNEI. There are 11 residues in the CDR3. This sequence originates from a young man in good health and CMV-seropositive. Sequenced material: PBMCs. This rearrangement joins TRBV2 to TRBJ1-1; perhaps TRBD1 as D (5 bases). Here the CDR3 DNA reads TGTGCCAGCAGTGTGGAGGGGACAGCTTTCTTT. Amino acids: CASSVEGTAFF.